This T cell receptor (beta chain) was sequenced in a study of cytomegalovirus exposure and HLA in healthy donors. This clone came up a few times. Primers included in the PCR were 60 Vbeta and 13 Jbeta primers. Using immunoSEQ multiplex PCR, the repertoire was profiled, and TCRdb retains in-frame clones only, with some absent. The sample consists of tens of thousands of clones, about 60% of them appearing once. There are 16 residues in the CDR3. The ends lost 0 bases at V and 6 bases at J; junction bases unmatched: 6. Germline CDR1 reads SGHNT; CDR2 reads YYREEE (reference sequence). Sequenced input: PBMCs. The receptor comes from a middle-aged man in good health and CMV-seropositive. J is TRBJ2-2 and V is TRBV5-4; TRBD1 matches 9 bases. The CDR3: CASSLAGTGWAGELFF. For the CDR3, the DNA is TGTGCCAGCAGCTTGGCGGGGACAGGGTGGGCCGGGGAGCTGTTTTTT.